One sample yielded the 15 T cell receptor beta chains listed below, sequenced in a study of blood T cell repertoires in COVID-19. Assay: immunoSEQ multiplex PCR; the TCRdb copy retains only in-frame clones and omits some. The sample consists of 210,000 or so clones, about 84% of them appearing once. Sequencing was carried out using peripheral blood. The receptors derive from a woman older than 75 with COVID-19, enrolled during active disease.

V gene TRBV29-1 combines with J gene TRBJ1-2; TRBD1 agrees at 9 bases. The ends lost 3 bases at V and 4 bases at J; junction bases unmatched: 6. The CDR3 has 14 residues. Germline loops: CDR1 SQVTM, CDR2 ANQGSEA. The CDR3 loop reads CSVDPTGGTYGYTF. Written as DNA, the CDR3 is TGCAGCGTTGACCCGACAGGGGGTACCTATGGCTACACCTTC.

This chain links TRBV7-9 with TRBJ2-7; D is possibly TRBD2 (7 bases). CDR1 and CDR2 from the germline V gene are SEHNR and FQNEAQ (reference sequence). Trimming removed 2 bases at V and 6 bases at J, with 17 bases between. The CDR3 is made up of 15 amino acids. The CDR3: CASSLLGGRGSEQYF. In nucleotides, the CDR3 is TGTGCCAGCAGCTTATTAGGGGGGCGCGGGAGCGAGCAGTACTTC.

V is TRBV9 and J is TRBJ2-2; D is perhaps TRBD2 (5 bases). The V and J ends lost 0 bases and 8 bases respectively, with 20 bases between them. Germline V lookup: CDR1 SGDLS, CDR2 YYNGEE. This CDR3 has 17 amino acids. The CDR3 loop is CASSVGGLAIKAGELFF. CDR3 DNA: TGTGCCAGCAGCGTAGGCGGGCTAGCTATAAAGGCTGGGGAGCTGTTTTTT. Using reference TRBV9 and TRBJ2-2 for the parts outside the CDR3, the full variable domain is DSGVTQTPKHLITATGQRVTLRCSPRSGDLSVYWYQQSLDQGLQFLIQYYNGEERAKGNILERFSAQQFPDLHSELNLSSLELGDSALYFCASSVGGLAIKAGELFFGEGSRLTVL.

This clone was detected only once. In DNA form, the CDR3 reads TGTGCCAGCAGTTTCACGGGACAGGGGGCTTTTGGAAAACTGTTTTTT. It yields the protein CASSFTGQGAFGKLFF. The chain couples TRBV28 to TRBJ1-4; 12 bases fit TRBD1. CDR1 is MDHEN and CDR2 is SYDVKM in the germline V gene. With V trimmed by 3 bases and J by 10 bases, 9 bases remained unmatched. The CDR3 is 16 residues long.

The chain is built from TRBV7-8 and TRBJ2-7; TRBD2 agrees at 11 bases. Trimming removed 6 bases from V and 6 bases from J; junction bases left unmatched: 4. Germline-derived CDR1 and CDR2 are SGHVS and FQNEAQ. CDR3 size: 13 residues. Here the CDR3 DNA reads TGTGCCAGCAGAATAGCGGGAGGGGGCGAGCAGTACTTC. It translates to CASRIAGGGEQYF. Combining the CDR3 with reference TRBV7-8 and TRBJ2-7 gives the whole variable domain GAGVSQSPRYKVAKRGQDVALRCDPISGHVSLFWYQQALGQGPEFLTYFQNEAQLDKSGLPSDRFFAERPEGSVSTLKIQRTQQEDSAVYLCASRIAGGGEQYFGPGTRLTVT.

The chain combines TRBV9 with TRBJ2-2; the match to TRBD2 covers 9 bases. CDR3 length: 15 residues. The V segment lost 0 bases and the J segment 3 bases; nucleotides outside the gene matches: 0. Germline loops: CDR1 SGDLS, CDR2 YYNGEE. CDR3 region: CASSVGLADTGELFF. The CDR3 DNA is TGTGCCAGCAGCGTAGGACTAGCGGACACCGGGGAGCTGTTTTTT. The full variable domain, rest sourced from reference TRBV9 and TRBJ2-2, is DSGVTQTPKHLITATGQRVTLRCSPRSGDLSVYWYQQSLDQGLQFLIQYYNGEERAKGNILERFSAQQFPDLHSELNLSSLELGDSALYFCASSVGLADTGELFFGEGSRLTVL.

The rearrangement links TRBV11-2 to TRBJ2-1; D may be TRBD2 (5 bases). This CDR3 is built from 14 residues. Trimming stripped 8 bases from V and 2 bases from J, with 13 bases between. CDR1 and CDR2 from the germline V gene are SGHAT and FQNNGV. The CDR3 DNA follows: TGTGCCAGCGCGTGGGCGGGCGCCTACAATGAGCAGTTCTTC. As protein: CASAWAGAYNEQFF.

The V call is TRBV7-2, the J call TRBJ1-5; a weak D match, TRBD1 (6 bases). CDR3 length: 15 amino acids. Deletions cut 4 bases from V and 7 bases from J, with 17 bases between. Germline values: CDR1 SGHTA, CDR2 FQGNSA. Here the CDR3 reads CASSSVGAGEQPQHF. The CDR3 nucleotides read TGTGCCAGCAGCTCCGTGGGGGCGGGGGAACAGCCCCAGCATTTT.

This clone has a handful of counts. The rearrangement joins TRBV6-5 to TRBJ2-2; D remains ambiguous. There are 15 residues in the CDR3. Germline CDR1 is MNHEY and CDR2 is SVGAGI. Deletions cut 4 bases from V and 3 bases from J, with 12 bases between. The CDR3 reads CASSFPSGHTGELFF. In DNA, the CDR3 is TGTGCCAGCAGTTTCCCCAGTGGCCACACCGGGGAGCTGTTTTTT.

This chain connects TRBV7-3 to TRBJ1-2, with D perhaps TRBD1 (6 bases). The V end lost 3 bases, the J end lost 6 bases, and 11 bases lay between the germline ends. CDR1 and CDR2 (germline): SGHTA, FQGTGA. The CDR3 has 13 amino acids. CDR3: CASSLGALDGYTF. The DNA for the CDR3 is TGTGCCAGCAGCTTGGGGGCGTTGGATGGCTACACCTTC. The full variable domain, in which reference TRBV7-3 and TRBJ1-2 provide the parts outside the CDR3, is GAGVSQTPSNKVTEKGKYVELRCDPISGHTALYWYRQSLGQGPEFLIYFQGTGAADDSGLPNDRFFAVRPEGSVSTLKIQRTERGDSAVYLCASSLGALDGYTFGSGTRLTVV.

A word on this clone: One junction end does not reproduce the germline sequence, and a read error may be involved. The gene calls are TRBV7-7 and TRBJ1-1, with TRBD1 identical over 7 bases. This CDR3 spans 16 amino acids. CDR1 is SSHAT and CDR2 is FNYEAQ in the germline V gene (reference sequence). CDR3 protein: CASSSPGTALNTEAFF. In DNA form, the CDR3 reads TGTGCTAGCAGCTCCCCCGGGACAGCGCTGAACACTGAAGCTTTCTTT.

This chain uses TRBV27 with TRBJ1-1; 10 bases are a match to TRBD1. The trim removed 1 base at V and 4 bases at J, leaving 6 bases unmatched. Per the germline V gene, CDR1 is MNHEY and CDR2 is SMNVEV (reference sequence). The CDR3 has 16 residues. CDR3 DNA: TGTGCCAGCAGTTTATTAGGGGACAGGGGTCGCACTGAAGCTTTCTTT. It codes for CASSLLGDRGRTEAFF.

CDR3 sequence reads: CASSQGGMGQGSPLHF. In DNA form, the CDR3 reads TGTGCCAGCAGCCAAGGGGGGATGGGACAGGGTTCACCCCTCCACTTT. This chain links TRBV4-2 with TRBJ1-6, with 9 positions matching TRBD1. CDR1 and CDR2 (germline): LGHNA, YNFKEQ. The CDR3 runs 16 residues. Trimming took 1 base from V and 9 from J; bases not matched to a gene: 7.

The genes are TRBV2 and TRBJ2-1, with 9 bases matching TRBD1. V gave up 4 bases and J gave up 2 bases; unmatched junction bases: 0. The CDR3 contains 14 residues. The V gene's germline CDR1 is SNHLY and CDR2 FYNNEI. The CDR3 DNA sequence: TGTGCCAGCAGTGGACAGGGGGCCTACAATGAGCAGTTCTTC. It specifies CASSGQGAYNEQFF. The variable domain in full, with the rest retrieved from reference TRBV2 and TRBJ2-1, is EPEVTQTPSHQVTQMGQEVILRCVPISNHLYFYWYRQILGQKVEFLVSFYNNEISEKSEIFDDQFSVERPDGSNFTLKIRSTKLEDSAMYFCASSGQGAYNEQFFGPGTRLTVL.

The chain is built from TRBV27 and TRBJ1-6, with 7 bases identical to TRBD1. V lost 3 bases, J lost 5 bases, and 1 base stayed unmatched. Per germline, CDR1 MNHEY and CDR2 SMNVEV (reference sequence). The CDR3 totals 14 residues. The chain's CDR3 is CASSLGTDNSPLHF. The CDR3 DNA reads TGTGCCAGCAGTTTGGGGACAGATAATTCACCCCTCCACTTT.